This TCR beta chain was captured by sequencing in a study of cytomegalovirus exposure and HLA in healthy donors. The study's findings and limits: Accurate HLA-A and HLA-B prediction from TCR beta sequences was reported for most subjects. Information on immune exposure was restricted to one variable (CMV serostatus).

As concerns this clone: Its antigen is currently unknown.

This CDR3 region has 18 residues. With 3 bases clipped from V and 3 bases from J, the junction kept 12 bases outside the gene matches. Germline CDR1 reads MNHEY; CDR2 reads SMNVEV (reference sequence). The PCR was carried out with 60 Vbeta primers and 13 Jbeta primers. Sequencing used immunoSEQ multiplex PCR; TCRdb keeps in-frame clones, though not all of them. Seen here are 60,000 to 65,000 clones, roughly 70% observed once, and the top ten hold 20% to 30%. Nominal health characterized the donors when sampled, though unrecorded immune exposures were likely. The chain is built from TRBV27 and TRBJ2-1; 9 bases are a match to TRBD2. What was sequenced was PBMCs. The clonotype originates from a man aged 50 to 59 in good health and CMV-seropositive. The CDR3 nucleotides read TGTGCCAGCAGTTTGAGGGTGGGATCTAGCGGGGTCTACAATGAGCAGTTCTTC. It codes for CASSLRVGSSGVYNEQFF.